A single sample is the source of the 23 T cell receptor beta chains below, sequenced in a study of PD-1 blockade in classical Hodgkin lymphoma. Time point defined: cycle 4 day 1 (C4D1), after more than five weeks of nivolumab. Brentuximab vedotin exposure varied among the patients, all of whom had relapsed after autologous stem cell transplantation. Generated by immunoSEQ multiplex PCR, the TCRdb table keeps only in-frame clones and is missing some. Found here are over 25,000 clones, over 55% of them singletons; the top ten hold under 4.5%. This specimen was peripheral blood mononuclear cells (PBMCs), taken before the fourth cycle of nivolumab. These receptors were taken from a human donor with classical Hodgkin lymphoma.

This clone counts as medium-sized. The V and J genes are TRBV5-6 and TRBJ2-7; D call uncertain. The CDR3 extends over 14 amino acids. Trimming took off 0 bases at V and 4 bases at J, with 11 bases between the two ends. Germline V gene sequence: CDR1 SGHDT, CDR2 YYEEEE. Written as DNA, the CDR3 is TGTGCCAGCAGCTTGGAAGGTTTTATGTACGAGCAGTACTTC. As protein: CASSLEGFMYEQYF.

The V and J genes are TRBV2 and TRBJ2-7; 9 positions match TRBD1. The length of the CDR3 is 13 residues. The trim removed 5 bases at V and 4 bases at J, leaving 3 bases unmatched. The V gene's germline CDR1 is SNHLY and CDR2 FYNNEI. For the CDR3, the DNA is TGTGCCAGCAGTCAAGACAGGGGGTACGAGCAGTACTTC. This sequence encodes CASSQDRGYEQYF.

The chain recombines TRBV11-2 with TRBJ2-7; 7 nucleotides align to TRBD1. The CDR3 is made up of 14 amino acids. CDR1 SGHAT and CDR2 FQNNGV come from the germline V gene. V shed 7 bases and J 3 bases; nucleotides not matched to a gene: 9. The CDR3 DNA reads TGTGCCAGCACCCACAAGAGGGACAGCTACGAGCAGTACTTC. Encoded protein: CASTHKRDSYEQYF.

J is TRBJ2-7 and V is TRBV28; TRBD2 might be the D (6 bases). CDR1 MDHEN and CDR2 SYDVKM come from the germline V gene. The CDR3 totals 15 residues. Trimming left V 2 bases short and J 0 bases short, with 11 bases between. This chain's CDR3 is CASSLQDGSSYEQYF. The DNA for the CDR3 is TGTGCCAGCAGTTTACAGGACGGGAGCTCCTACGAGCAGTACTTC.

The genes are TRBV28 and TRBJ2-5, with a tentative D call TRBD2 (6 bases). CDR3 length: 14 residues. Germline lookup yields CDR1 MDHEN and CDR2 SYDVKM. V lost 5 bases and J 5 bases, leaving 15 bases between the germline ends. The CDR3 DNA follows: TGTGCCAGCAGTGGGCCTAGCGACCTGGAGACCCAGTACTTC. Translation: CASSGPSDLETQYF.

This chain connects TRBV5-1 to TRBJ2-3; maybe TRBD1 (8 bases). V was trimmed by 4 bases and J by 0 bases, leaving 18 bases between them. CDR1 is SGHRS, CDR2 YFSETQ, per germline. The CDR3 is made up of 17 amino acids. The CDR3 DNA reads TGCGCCAGCAGCCGGGGGGTGGACAGGGCAAGCACAGATACGCAGTATTTT. Protein product: CASSRGVDRASTDTQYF.

The chain joins TRBV5-4 to TRBJ2-1, with 11 bases lining up with TRBD2. CDR1 and CDR2 from the germline V gene are SGHNT and YYREEE (reference sequence). Trimming took 4 bases from V and 4 from J; bases not matched to a gene: 10. The CDR3 runs 17 residues. The CDR3 reads CASSPLSTSGVYNEQFF. The CDR3 coding sequence is TGTGCCAGCAGCCCCCTATCGACTAGCGGGGTTTACAATGAGCAGTTCTTC.

This clone came up once. This chain links TRBV29-1 with TRBJ2-7; D ambiguous. V lost 3 bases, J lost 0 bases, and 6 bases lay in between. The CDR3 has 12 amino acids. Germline V gene lookup returns CDR1 SQVTM and CDR2 ANQGSEA. CDR3 residues: CSVDTVSYEQYF. The CDR3 region has the DNA TGCAGCGTTGATACGGTCTCCTACGAGCAGTACTTC.

The chain combines TRBV7-8 with TRBJ2-7; 7 nucleotides match TRBD1. CDR3 size: 15 residues. Looked up from germline, CDR1 is SGHVS and CDR2 is FQNEAQ. Trimming cost V 1 base and J 2 bases; bases outside gene matches: 5. The CDR3 nucleotides read TGTGCCAGCAGCTTAGGGGGACAGATCCCCTACGAGCAGTACTTC. It is translated as CASSLGGQIPYEQYF.

This clone occurred a few times. V usage is TRBV9 and J usage is TRBJ2-7; the match to TRBD2 covers 9 bases. V was clipped by 3 bases and J by 5 bases; unmatched bases: 3. CDR1 SGDLS and CDR2 YYNGEE come from the germline V gene. CDR3 length: 13 amino acids. In DNA form, the CDR3 reads TGTGCCAGCAGCGATGGCGGGAGGGACGAGCAGTACTTC. This encodes CASSDGGRDEQYF.

V is TRBV7-6 and J is TRBJ2-1; 10 positions match TRBD2. V trimming: 0 bases; J trimming: 3 bases; junction bases outside the gene matches: 2. The V gene's germline CDR1 is SGHVS and CDR2 FNYEAQ. There are 16 residues in the CDR3. For the CDR3, the DNA is TGTGCCAGCAGCTTAGCACTAGCGGGACTCTACAATGAGCAGTTCTTC. Translation gives CASSLALAGLYNEQFF.

This clone appeared a few times. This chain joins TRBV6-5 and TRBJ1-2, with 7 bases that match TRBD1. J gave up 7 bases and V 6 bases, and 8 bases lay outside the gene matches. The germline V gene has CDR1 MNHEY and CDR2 SVGAGI. This CDR3 contains 13 residues. CDR3 DNA: TGTGCCAGCAGCCTATACACAGGGGTTGGCTACACCTTC. Protein product: CASSLYTGVGYTF.

V gene TRBV5-1 combines with J gene TRBJ1-6; 8 positions agree with TRBD1. CDR3 length equals 17 residues. Germline lookup yields CDR1 SGHRS and CDR2 YFSETQ. V dropped 4 bases and J dropped 9; count of bases not matched to a gene: 15. The CDR3 coding sequence is TGCGCCAGCAGCCCAGGGACAGGCCGAACCCCCGGTTCACCCCTCCACTTT. Its protein product is CASSPGTGRTPGSPLHF.

The V gene is TRBV6-1, the J gene TRBJ1-1; D unclear. The V end was cut by 8 bases, the J end by 1 base, with 11 bases between. The CDR3 sequence is 13 residues long. Germline values: CDR1 MNHNS, CDR2 SASEGT. The CDR3 is CASLKDWNTEAFF. CDR3 nucleotides: TGTGCCAGCCTAAAGGACTGGAACACTGAAGCTTTCTTT.

The chain employs TRBV7-2 and TRBJ2-3; 14 bases align to TRBD2. Germline CDR1 reads SGHTA; CDR2 reads FQGNSA. CDR3 length: 17 amino acids. V shed 5 bases and J 2 bases; nucleotides not matched to a gene: 6. The CDR3, as DNA: TGTGCCAGCAGCAAGACTAGCGGGAGGGCCCTCACAGATACGCAGTATTTT. It is translated as CASSKTSGRALTDTQYF.

The gene calls are TRBV5-4 and TRBJ2-1, with TRBD2 matching over 15 bases. V shed 4 bases and J 15 bases; nucleotides not matched to a gene: 8. Germline CDR1 and CDR2: SGHNT and YYREEE (reference sequence). CDR3 length: 14 amino acids. The CDR3 DNA is TGTGCCAGCAGCGGCGGACTAGCGGGAGGGCCTCGGTTCTTC. Its translation is CASSGGLAGGPRFF. Using reference TRBV5-4 and TRBJ2-1 for the parts outside the CDR3, the full variable domain is ETGVTQSPTHLIKTRGQQVTLRCSSQSGHNTVSWYQQALGQGPQFIFQYYREEENGRGNFPPRFSGLQFPNYSSELNVNALELDDSALYLCASSGGLAGGPRFFGPGTRLTVL.

This chain uses TRBV5-4 with TRBJ2-2; 7 bases are shared with TRBD1. CDR1 is SGHNT, CDR2 YYREEE, per germline (reference sequence). The V gene end was trimmed by 4 bases and the J gene end by 3 bases; junction bases not matched to a gene: 3. The CDR3 runs to 14 residues. The CDR3 DNA sequence: TGTGCCAGCAGCCTAACAGGGGACACCGGGGAGCTGTTTTTT. Translation gives CASSLTGDTGELFF.

This clone was counted only a few times. The chain joins TRBV7-9 to TRBJ1-4, with 7 bases fitting TRBD1. The CDR3 contains 13 residues. Losses at the gene ends were 9 bases for V and 8 bases for J; bases not matched to a gene: 9. In germline, CDR1 is SEHNR, CDR2 FQNEAQ (reference sequence). The CDR3 spells CASLTGSTEKLFF. CDR3 nucleotide sequence: TGTGCCAGTTTGACAGGGTCAACCGAAAAACTGTTTTTT.

This clone came up a few times. The chain is built from TRBV7-9 and TRBJ2-5; a possible D gene is TRBD2 (6 bases). Trimming pared 4 bases from V and 2 bases from J, leaving 11 bases between. This CDR3 is built from 14 residues. Germline values: CDR1 SEHNR, CDR2 FQNEAQ (reference sequence). This chain's CDR3 is CASSWPGAQETQYF. In DNA form, the CDR3 reads TGTGCCAGCAGCTGGCCGGGAGCACAAGAGACCCAGTACTTC.

This clone occurred a few times. The V call is TRBV19, the J call TRBJ2-1, with 15 positions matching TRBD2. Per the germline V gene, CDR1 is LNHDA and CDR2 is SQIVND (reference sequence). Losses at the gene ends were 0 bases for V and 4 bases for J; bases not matched to a gene: 10. The CDR3 is made up of 20 amino acids. CDR3 amino acids: CASSIDRGLAGGPRYNEQFF. The CDR3 nucleotides are TGTGCCAGTAGTATAGATCGCGGACTAGCGGGGGGGCCTAGGTACAATGAGCAGTTCTTC.

This sequence joins TRBV6-6 and TRBJ1-2, with D possibly TRBD1 on 6 matching bases. Per germline, CDR1 MNHNY and CDR2 SVGAGI (reference sequence). This CDR3 is built from 13 residues. V dropped 5 bases and J dropped 6 bases, with 13 bases sitting between them. The CDR3 DNA reads TGTGCCAGCAGTCCACAGGGCTCGAATGGCTACACCTTC. Its translation is CASSPQGSNGYTF.

The chain couples TRBV6-5 to TRBJ1-2; 8 bases line up with TRBD1. CDR1 is MNHEY and CDR2 is SVGAGI in the germline V gene. V lost 5 bases and J lost 6; bases outside the gene matches: 5. The length of the CDR3 is 13 residues. The CDR3 DNA is TGTGCCAGCAGTGAGGACAGGGCCAATGGCTACACCTTC. Translated: CASSEDRANGYTF.

The rearrangement uses TRBV7-2 and TRBJ1-2; tentatively, D is TRBD1 (5 bases). V lost 3 bases, J lost 6 bases, and 17 bases lay in between. This CDR3 region has 15 residues. The germline V gene encodes CDR1 SGHTA and CDR2 FQGNSA. The CDR3 loop is CASSFPGTGDHGYTF. For the CDR3, the DNA is TGTGCCAGCAGCTTCCCGGGTACAGGTGATCATGGCTACACCTTC.